Presented here are 31 T cell receptor beta chains from one specimen sequenced in a study of cytomegalovirus exposure and HLA in healthy donors. The PCR was carried out with 60 Vbeta primers and 13 Jbeta primers. Data came from immunoSEQ multiplex PCR; TCRdb stores just in-frame clones and leaves some out. The sample holds some 95,000 clones; about 67% are singletons and the top ten take 15% to 20%. Sequences were obtained from PBMCs. The receptors here all came from a woman between 18 and 29 years old in good health and CMV-seropositive.

This chain links TRBV7-9 with TRBJ2-2; D is uncertain. The CDR3 loop spans 13 amino acids. Trimming removed 1 base at V and 7 bases at J, with 7 bases between. From germline, CDR1 is SEHNR and CDR2 FQNEAQ (reference sequence). CDR3 in DNA: TGTGCCAGCAGCTTAGACGGCGGCGGGGAGCTGTTTTTT. Translation gives CASSLDGGGELFF.

The V and J genes are TRBV18 and TRBJ2-1, with D hard to call. There are 14 residues in the CDR3. Germline CDR1 and CDR2: KGHSH and LQKENI. Trimming cost V 0 bases and J 6 bases, with 9 bases left between them. The CDR3 region has the DNA TGTGCCAGCTCACCACCGTCAGGTTTCAATGAGCAGTTCTTC. Protein product: CASSPPSGFNEQFF.

V usage is TRBV7-8 and J usage is TRBJ2-2, with 8 nucleotides matching TRBD1. The junction had 10 bases not matched to a gene; V was cut back by 5 bases and J by 5 bases. Looked up from germline, CDR1 is SGHVS and CDR2 is FQNEAQ. The CDR3 totals 16 residues. CDR3 sequence: CASSPTGGFGTGELFF. The CDR3 DNA follows: TGTGCCAGCAGCCCAACAGGGGGGTTTGGGACCGGGGAGCTGTTTTTT. The full variable domain, completed using reference TRBV7-8 and TRBJ2-2, is GAGVSQSPRYKVAKRGQDVALRCDPISGHVSLFWYQQALGQGPEFLTYFQNEAQLDKSGLPSDRFFAERPEGSVSTLKIQRTQQEDSAVYLCASSPTGGFGTGELFFGEGSRLTVL.

The genes are TRBV5-1 and TRBJ2-5; 7 bases are shared with TRBD1. The CDR3 totals 14 residues. Germline V gives CDR1 SGHRS, CDR2 YFSETQ. V was pared by 3 bases and J by 0 bases, with 2 bases of the junction left unmatched. CDR3: CASSSQGYQETQYF. Here the CDR3 DNA reads TGCGCCAGCAGCTCACAGGGGTACCAAGAGACCCAGTACTTC. Complete variable domain (other parts from reference TRBV5-1 and TRBJ2-5): KAGVTQTPRYLIKTRGQQVTLSCSPISGHRSVSWYQQTPGQGLQFLFEYFSETQRNKGNFPGRFSGRQFSNSRSEMNVSTLELGDSALYLCASSSQGYQETQYFGPGTRLLVL.

The rearrangement uses TRBV30 and TRBJ2-5; D is uncertain. Deletions cut 3 bases from V and 5 bases from J, with 7 bases between. Germline lookup yields CDR1 GTSNPN and CDR2 SVGIG (reference sequence). The CDR3 consists of 11 residues. CDR3: CAWRRWETQYF. In nucleotides, the CDR3 is TGTGCCTGGAGGAGGTGGGAGACCCAGTACTTC.

V usage is TRBV14 and J usage is TRBJ2-5, with no clear D. There are 13 residues in the CDR3. With 1 base removed from V and 2 bases from J, the gap between germline ends came to 5 bases. Germline V CDR1 and CDR2: SGHDN, FVKESK. CDR3 protein: CASSQGGQETQYF. CDR3 coding DNA: TGTGCCAGCAGCCAAGGCGGTCAAGAGACCCAGTACTTC.

The V and J genes are TRBV27 and TRBJ2-2, with 8 bases that match TRBD2. The CDR3 is made up of 14 amino acids. V shed 5 bases and J 7 bases; nucleotides not matched to a gene: 6. Per germline, CDR1 MNHEY and CDR2 SMNVEV (reference sequence). The CDR3 nucleotides are TGTGCCAGCAGTGTCGGGAGGGAGATCGGGGAGCTGTTTTTT. Protein sequence: CASSVGREIGELFF.

V gene TRBV6-5 combines with J gene TRBJ2-7; D gene uncertain. Germline values: CDR1 MNHEY, CDR2 SVGAGI. The germline V and J ends were trimmed by 4 bases and 6 bases, with 13 bases remaining between them. The CDR3 runs to 13 residues. CDR3 sequence reads: CASSLLGVGEQYF. The CDR3 nucleotides are TGTGCCAGCAGTTTACTCGGAGTGGGCGAGCAGTACTTC.

This clone was seen a few times. CDR3 nucleotides: TGCGCCAGCAGTGAGACCCGCGGGAGAAACACCGGGGAGCTGTTTTTT. It specifies CASSETRGRNTGELFF. The chain employs TRBV10-2 and TRBJ2-2; 7 bases match TRBD2. Germline assignment: CDR1 WSHSY and CDR2 SAAADI. V lost 2 bases, J lost 2 bases, and 5 bases stayed unmatched. This CDR3 comprises 16 residues.

The V and J genes are TRBV29-1 and TRBJ2-1; 10 positions match TRBD2. The V gene's germline CDR1 is SQVTM and CDR2 ANQGSEA. V shed 4 bases and J 11 bases; nucleotides not matched to a gene: 17. This CDR3 is 16 amino acids long. In DNA, the CDR3 is TGCAGCGTTGTGTCCCGAAGGGAACTAGCGGGATCCCAGCAGTTCTTC. This sequence encodes CSVVSRRELAGSQQFF.

This rearrangement joins TRBV29-1 to TRBJ2-7, with 16 bases aligning to TRBD2. V gave up 4 bases and J gave up 4 bases; unmatched junction bases: 16. Germline assignment: CDR1 SQVTM and CDR2 ANQGSEA. This CDR3 spans 19 amino acids. CDR3: CSVAIFQGTSGRVGYEQYF. The CDR3 DNA reads TGCAGCGTTGCCATTTTTCAGGGGACTAGCGGGAGGGTAGGGTACGAGCAGTACTTC.

This clone was counted only a few times. One end of the junction is discordant with germline, which a read error may explain. This CDR3 is also generated by other DNA sequences in the sample. The chain combines TRBV5-4 with TRBJ2-7; tentatively, D is TRBD1 (6 bases). The CDR3 runs 15 residues. Germline lookup yields CDR1 SGHNT and CDR2 YYREEE (reference sequence). CDR3 residues: CASSQGGTPGDEQYF. CDR3 in DNA: TGCGCCAGCAGCCAAGGTGGGACACCGGGCGACGAGCAGTACTTC.

CDR3 nucleotides: TGTGCCAGTAGTATATCGAGCGGCACCTACAATGAGCAGTTCTTC. Its translation: CASSISSGTYNEQFF. J is TRBJ2-1 and V is TRBV19; possible D gene TRBD2, 5 bases. The CDR3 has 15 residues. Germline CDR1 is LNHDA and CDR2 is SQIVND (reference sequence). Trimming removed 2 bases at V and 2 bases at J, with 10 bases between. Looking up the rest from reference TRBV19 and TRBJ2-1 gives the full variable domain: DGGITQSPKYLFRKEGQNVTLSCEQNLNHDAMYWYRQDPGQGLRLIYYSQIVNDFQKGDIAEGYSVSREKKESFPLTVTSAQKNPTAFYLCASSISSGTYNEQFFGPGTRLTVL.

The genes are TRBV6-6 and TRBJ2-7; 9 bases map to TRBD2. The CDR3 spans 16 residues. The trim removed 6 bases at V and 2 bases at J, leaving 11 bases unmatched. The germline CDR1 and CDR2 sequences are MNHNY and SVGAGI (reference sequence). In DNA, the CDR3 is TGTGCCAGCAGCCCCTCGGTTGGCGGGAGGGCCTACGAGCAGTACTTC. It specifies CASSPSVGGRAYEQYF.

V usage is TRBV7-2 and J usage is TRBJ1-5, with TRBD1 matching 7 bases. This CDR3 contains 15 residues. CDR1 SGHTA and CDR2 FQGNSA come from the germline V gene. With 5 bases clipped from V and 7 bases from J, the junction kept 11 bases outside the gene matches. The CDR3 reads CASSENRGGRQPQHF. The CDR3 nucleotides are TGTGCCAGCAGCGAAAACAGGGGCGGGCGCCAGCCCCAGCATTTT.

The rearrangement joins TRBV4-3 to TRBJ2-7, with a tentative D call TRBD2 (5 bases). The CDR3 extends over 15 amino acids. Germline V gene lookup returns CDR1 LGHNA and CDR2 YSLEER. The V end was cut by 2 bases, the J end by 2 bases, with 13 bases between. The CDR3 DNA follows: TGCGCCAGCAGCCAAACCTCGGACTCGACCTACGAGCAGTACTTC. This gives the protein CASSQTSDSTYEQYF.

The genes are TRBV5-1 and TRBJ2-5, with D unresolved. The CDR3 runs 14 residues. Trimming took off 4 bases at V and 5 bases at J, with 15 bases between the two ends. Germline assignment: CDR1 SGHRS and CDR2 YFSETQ. The CDR3 region is CASSGTAGAETQYF. CDR3 sequence (DNA): TGCGCCAGCAGCGGAACGGCAGGCGCGGAGACCCAGTACTTC.

The chain joins TRBV10-3 to TRBJ1-5; 10 nucleotides align to TRBD1. Looked up from germline, CDR1 is ENHRY and CDR2 is SYGVKD. The CDR3 spans 15 residues. Trimming at V came to 4 bases and at J to 7 bases, leaving 7 bases not matched to a gene. For the CDR3, the DNA is TGTGCCATCAGTGCCCGCGGGACAGGGGAGCAGCCCCAGCATTTT. This codes for CAISARGTGEQPQHF.

This chain uses TRBV30 with TRBJ2-7; 7 bases are shared with TRBD2. CDR1 and CDR2 (germline): GTSNPN, SVGIG (reference sequence). This CDR3 is built from 11 residues. V lost 7 bases, J lost 2 bases, and 2 bases stayed unmatched. The CDR3 sequence is CAYGRPYEQYF. The CDR3, as DNA: TGTGCCTACGGGAGGCCCTACGAGCAGTACTTC.

The chain is built from TRBV7-2 and TRBJ2-2; 8 nucleotides match TRBD2. This CDR3 region has 17 residues. V shed 1 base and J 4 bases; nucleotides not matched to a gene: 8. From germline, CDR1 is SGHTA and CDR2 FQGNSA. This CDR3 reads CASSLGAGVGGTGELFF. The DNA of the CDR3 is TGTGCCAGCAGCTTAGGAGCGGGAGTCGGAGGCACCGGGGAGCTGTTTTTT.

This chain connects TRBV19 to TRBJ1-5; TRBD1 aligns across 8 bases. Germline values: CDR1 LNHDA, CDR2 SQIVND (reference sequence). This CDR3 spans 15 amino acids. V shed 5 bases, J shed 4 bases, and the junction held 7 bases outside the gene matches. CDR3 sequence: CASSARDRPNQPQHF. The CDR3 DNA sequence: TGTGCCAGTAGTGCCCGGGACAGGCCAAATCAGCCCCAGCATTTT.

The count of this clone is one. The chain employs TRBV2 and TRBJ2-7, with 9 bases lining up with TRBD2. This CDR3 comprises 16 residues. V lost 9 bases to trimming and J lost 6 bases; unmatched junction nucleotides: 18. Germline V gene sequence: CDR1 SNHLY, CDR2 FYNNEI. The CDR3 spells CASRPVAGGRVGEQYF. In DNA form, the CDR3 reads TGTGCCAGTAGGCCGGTGGCGGGGGGGCGAGTAGGCGAGCAGTACTTC.

This clone was picked up one time. This chain links TRBV15 with TRBJ1-5, with 7 bases that match TRBD1. Germline CDR1 and CDR2: LNHNV and YYDKDF (reference sequence). V dropped 1 base and J dropped 4; count of bases not matched to a gene: 7. The length of the CDR3 is 16 residues. CDR3 amino acids: CATSRGQGLSNQPQHF. CDR3 bases: TGTGCCACCAGCAGAGGACAGGGTTTGAGTAATCAGCCCCAGCATTTT. The whole variable domain, filled in from reference TRBV15 and TRBJ1-5, reads DAMVIQNPRYQVTQFGKPVTLSCSQTLNHNVMYWYQQKSSQAPKLLFHYYDKDFNNEADTPDNFQSRRPNTSFCFLDIRSPGLGDTAMYLCATSRGQGLSNQPQHFGDGTRLSIL.

The chain combines TRBV29-1 with TRBJ1-3; D gene unclear. From germline, CDR1 is SQVTM and CDR2 ANQGSEA. The ends were cut back, 5 bases at V and 2 bases at J, with 16 bases in the middle. The CDR3 contains 15 residues. CDR3 loop: CSVSHRTAAGNTIYF. The DNA of the CDR3 is TGCAGCGTTTCCCATCGGACTGCTGCTGGAAACACCATATATTTT.

This clone was found a few times. V gene TRBV20-1 combines with J gene TRBJ1-5; no reliable D call. CDR3 length: 10 residues. Trimming stripped 5 bases from V and 6 bases from J, with 5 bases between. Germline-derived CDR1 and CDR2 are DFQATT and SNEGSKA (reference sequence). The CDR3 region is CSAAGQPQHF. The CDR3 DNA is TGCAGTGCTGCAGGTCAGCCCCAGCATTTT.

This rearrangement joins TRBV5-4 to TRBJ2-3; 10 bases match TRBD2. Germline-derived CDR1 and CDR2 are SGHNT and YYREEE (reference sequence). The CDR3 is made up of 17 amino acids. J lost 4 bases, V lost 3 bases, and 11 bases had no gene match. In DNA, the CDR3 is TGTGCCAGCAGCTCGCCTCTAGCGGGAGTAGGGGCAGATACGCAGTATTTT. It specifies CASSSPLAGVGADTQYF.

This rearrangement joins TRBV2 to TRBJ2-2, with D unclear. The CDR3 runs 15 residues. V lost 1 base and J lost 0, with 6 bases in between. CDR1 is SNHLY, CDR2 FYNNEI, per germline. The CDR3 bases are TGTGCCAGCAGTGAAGGGAGTTCGAACACCGGGGAGCTGTTTTTT. It is translated as CASSEGSSNTGELFF.

The chain uses TRBV5-1 and TRBJ2-5; 14 nucleotides match TRBD2. This CDR3 is 15 amino acids long. CDR1 is SGHRS, CDR2 YFSETQ, per germline. The V gene end was trimmed by 7 bases and the J gene end by 3 bases; junction bases not matched to a gene: 5. The CDR3 reads CASLRGLAGEETQYF. The CDR3 coding sequence is TGCGCCAGCTTAAGGGGACTAGCGGGAGAAGAGACCCAGTACTTC.

This chain links TRBV2 with TRBJ2-5; tentative D call: TRBD1 (5 bases). This CDR3 is 15 amino acids long. Germline loops: CDR1 SNHLY, CDR2 FYNNEI. The V end lost 2 bases, the J end lost 2 bases, and 12 bases lay between the germline ends. CDR3 in DNA: TGTGCCAGCAGTGAAAGGGTGACAGCACAAGAGACCCAGTACTTC. Its translation: CASSERVTAQETQYF. The full variable domain, rest sourced from reference TRBV2 and TRBJ2-5, is EPEVTQTPSHQVTQMGQEVILRCVPISNHLYFYWYRQILGQKVEFLVSFYNNEISEKSEIFDDQFSVERPDGSNFTLKIRSTKLEDSAMYFCASSERVTAQETQYFGPGTRLLVL.

V is TRBV7-2 and J is TRBJ1-4, with 8 bases identical to TRBD1. CDR1 SGHTA and CDR2 FQGNSA come from the germline V gene. The CDR3 length is 15 residues. V lost 1 base to trimming and J lost 8 bases; unmatched junction nucleotides: 6. CDR3 sequence: CASSLEGGQAEKLFF. Here the CDR3 DNA reads TGTGCCAGCAGCTTAGAGGGGGGACAGGCAGAAAAACTGTTTTTT.

The V call is TRBV5-6, the J call TRBJ1-5, with a weak D call TRBD1 (5 bases). Deletions cut 2 bases from V and 5 bases from J, with 14 bases between. This CDR3 is built from 15 residues. Germline V CDR1 and CDR2: SGHDT, YYEEEE. The CDR3 bases are TGTGCCAGCAGCTTAAGTCCCGGGGGGTATCAGCCCCAGCATTTT. This encodes CASSLSPGGYQPQHF.